Listed below are T cell receptor beta chains from one sample, sequenced in a study of OX40 agonist ivuxolimab in advanced cancers. Here immunoSEQ multiplex PCR was the method, and the copy in TCRdb shows in-frame clones only, minus some. The top ten hold 0.99% of the sample, which has under 90,000 clones, approximately 86% seen once. Sequencing was performed on CD4+ or CD8+ T cells sorted from blood, taken in a trial of the OX40 agonist ivuxolimab. These receptors originate from an adult with an advanced solid tumor such as melanoma, head and neck, liver or kidney cancer. Each CDR3 is given without its conserved first and last residue.

v_call	j_call	cdr3_aa
TRBV7-9	TRBJ2-5	ASTPFMGLETQY
TRBV5-1	TRBJ1-5	ASRQGLGQPQH
TRBV25-1	TRBJ2-5	ASRKGTEETQY
TRBV19	TRBJ2-3	ATSRSTDTQY
TRBV9	TRBJ1-1	ASSLAHNTEAF
TRBV19	TRBJ2-2	ASRDSGGATGELF
TRBV30	TRBJ1-5	AWSRDSNQPQH
TRBV11-1	TRBJ2-3	ASSLGRGHRTDTQY
TRBV21-1	TRBJ1-2	ASSTLTGEGGYT
TRBV5-4	TRBJ2-4	ASSISGGGDIQY
TRBV21-1	TRBJ1-1	ASTDGGDTNTEAF
TRBV19	TRBJ1-1	ASSEDIFTEAF
TRBV7-2	TRBJ2-1	ASSDVGTGYNEQF
TRBV27	TRBJ1-4	ASSFPGTGYEKLF
TRBV7-7	TRBJ2-1	ASSRGLAAYNEQF
TRBV5-1	TRBJ2-1	ASSLDGGRWGNEQF